The clone carrying this T cell receptor (beta chain) was counted a few times. Its cognate antigen is unknown. This record comes from a study of persistence of HIV-infected CD4 T cells. Study outcomes and limitations: Within sorted populations, more oligoclonal TCRs accompanied more oligoclonal proviruses. TCRbeta richness was lower in CMV- and Gag-responding cells than in anti-CD3/anti-CD28-responding cells.

The immunoSEQ assay was version 4, run in survey mode. TCRdb's copy holds only in-frame clones and misses some; the assay was immunoSEQ multiplex PCR. The data contain about 60,000 clones, about 77% of them singletons. Overlapping HIV-1 Gag 15-mer peptides at approximately 1 ug per peptide per mL were used. Sorted nonresponding memory CD4+ T cells were CD40L-negative, CD69-negative, CD45RO-high. The sequence was obtained from an adult man with HIV who was CMV-seropositive. The sequences come from CD4+ T cells sorted from PBMCs after roughly 18-hour stimulation, collected from a patient who received antiretroviral therapy.

The CDR3, as DNA: TGTGCCAGCAGCTCGGGACCGAACTCCTACAATGAGCAGTTCTTC. It is translated as CASSSGPNSYNEQFF. The rearrangement links TRBV5-6 to TRBJ2-1, with D possibly called TRBD1 or TRBD2 (5 bases each). CDR1 is SGHDT, CDR2 YYEEEE, per germline. Trimming removed 3 bases at V and 0 bases at J, with 10 bases between. This CDR3 spans 15 amino acids.